The clone carrying this T cell receptor (beta chain) has ten or more counts. TCRdb reanalysed the RT-PCR reads using MiXCR and keeps one entry per CDR3 protein. The sample has 550,000 to 800,000 distinct CDR3 sequences; 15% to 18% are singletons. The source of the sample is a study of response to subunit inactivated influenza vaccine. V lost 5 bases and J lost 0; bases outside the gene matches: 2. This CDR3 comprises 14 residues. The germline gives CDR1 MNHEY, CDR2 SVGEGT. This TCR was recovered from a man aged 50 to 60 who received an inactivated influenza vaccine. This specimen was PBMCs from blood, taken 11 to 12 days after vaccination. This chain joins TRBV6-2 or TRBV6-3 and TRBJ1-2; 8 bases are a match to TRBD1. CDR3 region: CASSGQGANYGYTF. CDR3 nucleotide sequence: TGTGCCAGCAGTGGACAGGGAGCTAACTATGGCTACACCTTC.